This T cell receptor (beta chain) was recovered during a study of PD-1 blockade in classical Hodgkin lymphoma. The patients all showed relapse after autologous stem cell transplantation, while their brentuximab vedotin exposure varied. General study findings and limits: The repertoire differences lack a defined cause, possibly disease activity or prior therapy. Some patients started nivolumab under 1 year after ASCT, and they were excluded. Newly diagnosed patients reportedly had lower baseline TCR diversity than healthy donors.

With regard to this clone: Its antigen is undetermined.

The table came from immunoSEQ multiplex PCR; TCRdb's copy has only in-frame clones and leaves some out. The data hold more than 25,000 clones, with about four fifths observed a single time. The CDR3 loop spans 13 amino acids. Germline CDR1 SGHNT, CDR2 YENEEA. The ends were cut back, 4 bases at V and 0 bases at J, with 7 bases in the middle. The source material was peripheral blood mononuclear cells (PBMCs), sampled before the second cycle of nivolumab. This rearrangement joins TRBV11-3 to TRBJ2-7; D call uncertain. The sequence derives from a human donor with classical Hodgkin lymphoma. CDR3 nucleotides: TGTGCCAGCAGCTCCCCAGACTCCTACGAGCAGTACTTC. This encodes CASSSPDSYEQYF.